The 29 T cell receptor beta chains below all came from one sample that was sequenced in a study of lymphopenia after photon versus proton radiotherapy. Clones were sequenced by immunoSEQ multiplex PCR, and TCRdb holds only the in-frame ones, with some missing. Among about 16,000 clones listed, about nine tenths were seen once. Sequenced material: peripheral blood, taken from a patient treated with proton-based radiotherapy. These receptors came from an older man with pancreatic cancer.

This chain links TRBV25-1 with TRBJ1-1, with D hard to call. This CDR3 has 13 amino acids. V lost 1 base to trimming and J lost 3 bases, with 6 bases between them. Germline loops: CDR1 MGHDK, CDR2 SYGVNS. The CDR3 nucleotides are TGTGCCAGCAGTGAATTCGGGGACACTGAAGCTTTCTTT. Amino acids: CASSEFGDTEAFF.

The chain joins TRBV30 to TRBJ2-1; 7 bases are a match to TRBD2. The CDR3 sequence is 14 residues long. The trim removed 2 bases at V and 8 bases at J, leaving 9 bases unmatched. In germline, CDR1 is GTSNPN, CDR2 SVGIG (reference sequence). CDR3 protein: CAWSPWEGRDEQFF. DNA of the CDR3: TGTGCCTGGAGTCCGTGGGAGGGCCGTGATGAGCAGTTCTTC.

Written as DNA, the CDR3 is TGTGCCAGCAGCCAAGAAGTAAACGCGGGCTATGGCTACACCTTC. Amino acids: CASSQEVNAGYGYTF. The rearrangement uses TRBV14 and TRBJ1-2; D is ambiguous. The germline V gene encodes CDR1 SGHDN and CDR2 FVKESK. Trimming took off 0 bases at V and 4 bases at J, with 12 bases between the two ends. CDR3 length: 15 amino acids.

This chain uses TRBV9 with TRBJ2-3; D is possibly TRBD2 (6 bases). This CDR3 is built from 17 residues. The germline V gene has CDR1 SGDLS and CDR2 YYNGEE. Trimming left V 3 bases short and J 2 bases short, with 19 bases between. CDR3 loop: CASSAGYGGEYTDTQYF. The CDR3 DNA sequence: TGTGCCAGCAGCGCCGGATATGGCGGGGAGTACACAGATACGCAGTATTTT.

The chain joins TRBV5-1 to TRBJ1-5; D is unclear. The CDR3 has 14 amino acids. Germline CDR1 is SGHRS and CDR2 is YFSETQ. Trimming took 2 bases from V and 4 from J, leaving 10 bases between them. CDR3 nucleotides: TGCGCCAGCAGCTTCGAGGGCGGAAATCAGCCCCAGCATTTT. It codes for CASSFEGGNQPQHF.

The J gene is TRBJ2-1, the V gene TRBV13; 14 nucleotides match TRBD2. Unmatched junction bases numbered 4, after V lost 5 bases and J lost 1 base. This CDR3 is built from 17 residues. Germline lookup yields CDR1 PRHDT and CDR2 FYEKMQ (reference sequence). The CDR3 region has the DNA TGTGCCAGCAGCCCCCGGACTAGCGGGAGGTCCTACAATGAGCAGTTCTTC. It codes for CASSPRTSGRSYNEQFF. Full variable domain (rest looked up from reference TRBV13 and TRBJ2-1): AAGVIQSPRHLIKEKRETATLKCYPIPRHDTVYWYQQGPGQDPQFLISFYEKMQSDKGSIPDRFSAQQFSDYHSELNMSSLELGDSALYFCASSPRTSGRSYNEQFFGPGTRLTVL.

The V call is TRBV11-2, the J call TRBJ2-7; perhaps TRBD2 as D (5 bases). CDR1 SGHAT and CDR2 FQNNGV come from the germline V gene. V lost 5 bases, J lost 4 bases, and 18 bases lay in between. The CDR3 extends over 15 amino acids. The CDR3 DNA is TGTGCCAGCAGCCCCTATGAGGGATTGTGGTACGAGCAGTACTTC. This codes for CASSPYEGLWYEQYF.

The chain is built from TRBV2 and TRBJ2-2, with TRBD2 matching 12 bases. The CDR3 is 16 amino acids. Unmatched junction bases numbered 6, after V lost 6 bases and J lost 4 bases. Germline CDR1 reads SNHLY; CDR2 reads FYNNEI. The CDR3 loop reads CASSLAGGILTGELFF. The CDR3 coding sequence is TGTGCCAGCAGCCTAGCGGGGGGGATTCTCACCGGGGAGCTGTTTTTT.

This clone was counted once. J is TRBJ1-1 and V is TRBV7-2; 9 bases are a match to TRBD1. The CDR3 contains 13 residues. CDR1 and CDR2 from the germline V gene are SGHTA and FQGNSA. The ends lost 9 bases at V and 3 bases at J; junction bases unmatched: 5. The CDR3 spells CASTGGRDTEAFF. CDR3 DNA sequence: TGTGCCAGTACAGGGGGCAGGGACACTGAAGCTTTCTTT.

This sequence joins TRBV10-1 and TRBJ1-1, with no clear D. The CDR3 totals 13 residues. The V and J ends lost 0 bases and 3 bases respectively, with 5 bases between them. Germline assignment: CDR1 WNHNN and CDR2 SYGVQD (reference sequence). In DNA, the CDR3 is TGCGCCAGCAGTGAGTCGATAGACACTGAAGCTTTCTTT. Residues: CASSESIDTEAFF.

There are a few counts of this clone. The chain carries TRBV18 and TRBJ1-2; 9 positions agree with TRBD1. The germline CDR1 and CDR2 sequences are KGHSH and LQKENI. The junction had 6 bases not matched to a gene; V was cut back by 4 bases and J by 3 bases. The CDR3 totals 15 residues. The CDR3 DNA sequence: TGTGCCAGCTCACAAACAGGGGGCTGGGACTATGGCTACACCTTC. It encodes CASSQTGGWDYGYTF.

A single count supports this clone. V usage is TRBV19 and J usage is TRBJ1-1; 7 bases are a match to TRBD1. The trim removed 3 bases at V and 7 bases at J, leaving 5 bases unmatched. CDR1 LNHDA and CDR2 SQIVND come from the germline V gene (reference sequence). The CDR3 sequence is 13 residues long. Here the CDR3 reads CASSMGQMVEAFF. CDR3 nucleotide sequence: TGTGCCAGTAGTATGGGACAGATGGTTGAAGCTTTCTTT. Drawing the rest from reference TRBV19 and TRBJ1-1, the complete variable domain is DGGITQSPKYLFRKEGQNVTLSCEQNLNHDAMYWYRQDPGQGLRLIYYSQIVNDFQKGDIAEGYSVSREKKESFPLTVTSAQKNPTAFYLCASSMGQMVEAFFGQGTRLTVV.

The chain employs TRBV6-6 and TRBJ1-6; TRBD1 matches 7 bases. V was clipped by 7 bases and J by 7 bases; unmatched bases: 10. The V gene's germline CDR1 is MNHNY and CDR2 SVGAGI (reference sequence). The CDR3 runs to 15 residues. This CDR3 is CASTKPQGFNSPLHF. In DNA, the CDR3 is TGTGCCAGCACGAAGCCACAGGGGTTCAATTCACCCCTCCACTTT.

The CDR3 here is CASSFSNNEQFF. CDR3 coding DNA: TGTGCCAGCAGCTTTTCCAACAATGAGCAGTTCTTC. V usage is TRBV11-2 and J usage is TRBJ2-1; D remains ambiguous. V was pared by 3 bases and J by 5 bases, with 5 bases between. The CDR3 runs 12 residues. CDR1 is SGHAT and CDR2 is FQNNGV in the germline V gene.

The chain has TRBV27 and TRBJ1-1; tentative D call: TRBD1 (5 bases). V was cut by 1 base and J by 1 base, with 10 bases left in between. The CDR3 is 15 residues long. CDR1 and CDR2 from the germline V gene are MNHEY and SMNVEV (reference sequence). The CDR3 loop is CASSLLGVGNTEAFF. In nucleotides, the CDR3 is TGTGCCAGCAGTTTATTGGGGGTAGGGAACACTGAAGCTTTCTTT.

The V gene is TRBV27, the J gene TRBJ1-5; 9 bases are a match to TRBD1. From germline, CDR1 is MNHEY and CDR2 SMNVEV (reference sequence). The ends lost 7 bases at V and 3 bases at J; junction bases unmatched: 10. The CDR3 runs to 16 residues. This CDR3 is CASKRDGQGNNQPQHF. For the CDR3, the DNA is TGTGCCAGCAAAAGAGACGGACAGGGGAACAATCAGCCCCAGCATTTT.

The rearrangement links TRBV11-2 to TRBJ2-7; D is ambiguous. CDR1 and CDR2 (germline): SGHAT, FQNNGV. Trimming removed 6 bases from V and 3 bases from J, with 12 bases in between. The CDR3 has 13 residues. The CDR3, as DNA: TGTGCCAGCAGTCCTCTAGGGAACTACGAGCAGTACTTC. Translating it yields CASSPLGNYEQYF.

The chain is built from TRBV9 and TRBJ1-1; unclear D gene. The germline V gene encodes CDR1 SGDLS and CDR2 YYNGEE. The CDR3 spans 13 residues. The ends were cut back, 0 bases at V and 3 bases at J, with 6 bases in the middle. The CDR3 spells CASSVEQYTEAFF. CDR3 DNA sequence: TGTGCCAGCAGCGTAGAACAGTACACTGAAGCTTTCTTT.

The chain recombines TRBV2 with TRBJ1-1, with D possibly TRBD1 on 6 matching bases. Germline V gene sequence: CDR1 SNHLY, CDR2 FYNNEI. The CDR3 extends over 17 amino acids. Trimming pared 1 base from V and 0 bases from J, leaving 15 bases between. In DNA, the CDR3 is TGTGCCAGCAGTGAAGAGGGGGGCAGACTAATGAACACTGAAGCTTTCTTT. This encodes CASSEEGGRLMNTEAFF.

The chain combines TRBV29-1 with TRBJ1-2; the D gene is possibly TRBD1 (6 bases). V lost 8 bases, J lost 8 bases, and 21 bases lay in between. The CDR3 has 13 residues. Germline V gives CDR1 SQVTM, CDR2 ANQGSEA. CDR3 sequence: CSTTASEGDGYTF. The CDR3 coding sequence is TGCAGCACAACGGCTAGCGAGGGGGACGGCTACACCTTC.

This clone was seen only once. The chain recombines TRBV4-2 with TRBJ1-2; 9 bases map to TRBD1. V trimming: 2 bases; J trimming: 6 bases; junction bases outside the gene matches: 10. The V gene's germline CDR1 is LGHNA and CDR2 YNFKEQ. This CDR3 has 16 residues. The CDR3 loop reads CASSQLLGQGFDGYTF. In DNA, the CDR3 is TGTGCCAGCAGCCAACTTCTCGGACAGGGGTTCGATGGCTACACCTTC.

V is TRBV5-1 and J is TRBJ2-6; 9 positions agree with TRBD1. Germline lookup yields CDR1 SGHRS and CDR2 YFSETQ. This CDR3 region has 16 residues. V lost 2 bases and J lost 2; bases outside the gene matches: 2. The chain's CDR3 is CASSLGTGTGANVLTF. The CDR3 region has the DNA TGCGCCAGCAGCTTAGGGACAGGGACTGGGGCCAACGTCCTGACTTTC.

The CDR3 DNA is TGTGCCAGCAGTTGGGCCCTGAACACTGAAGCTTTCTTT. As protein: CASSWALNTEAFF. This chain connects TRBV28 to TRBJ1-1; D uncertain. V lost 4 bases to trimming and J lost 0 bases, with 6 bases between them. This CDR3 spans 13 amino acids. Germline CDR1 is MDHEN and CDR2 is SYDVKM.

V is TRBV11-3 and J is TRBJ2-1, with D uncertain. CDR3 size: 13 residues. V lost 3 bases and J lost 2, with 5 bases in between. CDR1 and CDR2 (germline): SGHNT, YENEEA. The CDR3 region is CASSLGTYNEQFF. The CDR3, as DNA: TGTGCCAGCAGCTTGGGGACCTACAATGAGCAGTTCTTC.

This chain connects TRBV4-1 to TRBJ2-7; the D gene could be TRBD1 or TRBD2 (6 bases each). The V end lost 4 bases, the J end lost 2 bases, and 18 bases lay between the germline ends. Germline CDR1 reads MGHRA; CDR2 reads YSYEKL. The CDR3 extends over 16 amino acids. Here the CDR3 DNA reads TGCGCCAGCAGCCCCCAGGCGGGACACCGACCCTACGAGCAGTACTTC. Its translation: CASSPQAGHRPYEQYF.

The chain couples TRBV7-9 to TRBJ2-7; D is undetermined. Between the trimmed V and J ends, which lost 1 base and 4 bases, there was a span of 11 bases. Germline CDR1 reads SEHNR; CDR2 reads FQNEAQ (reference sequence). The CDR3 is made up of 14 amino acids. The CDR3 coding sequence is TGTGCCAGCAGCTTAGTGGGCGGCCCGTACGAGCAGTACTTC. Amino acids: CASSLVGGPYEQYF.

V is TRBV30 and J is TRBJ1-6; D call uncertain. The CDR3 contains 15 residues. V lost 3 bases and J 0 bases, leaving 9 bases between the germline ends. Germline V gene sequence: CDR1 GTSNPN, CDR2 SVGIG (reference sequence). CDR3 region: CAWRRISSYNSPLHF. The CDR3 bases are TGTGCCTGGAGAAGGATAAGCTCCTATAATTCACCCCTCCACTTT.

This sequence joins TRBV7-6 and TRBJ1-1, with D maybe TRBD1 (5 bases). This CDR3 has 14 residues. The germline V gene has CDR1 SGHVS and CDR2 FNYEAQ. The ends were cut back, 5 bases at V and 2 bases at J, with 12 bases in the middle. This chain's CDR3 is CASSPDGANTEAFF. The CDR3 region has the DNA TGTGCCAGCAGCCCTGACGGGGCCAACACTGAAGCTTTCTTT.

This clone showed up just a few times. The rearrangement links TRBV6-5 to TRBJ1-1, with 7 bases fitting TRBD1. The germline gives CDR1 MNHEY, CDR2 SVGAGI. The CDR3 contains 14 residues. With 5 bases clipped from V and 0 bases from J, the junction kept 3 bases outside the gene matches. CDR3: CASSQTGLNTEAFF. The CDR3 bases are TGTGCCAGCAGTCAGACAGGGCTGAACACTGAAGCTTTCTTT.